The rows below give T cell receptor beta chains drawn from one sample of a study of a mutant IDH1 vaccine in newly diagnosed glioma. TCRdb's table, derived via immunoSEQ multiplex PCR, lists solely in-frame clones and lacks some. This repertoire shows roughly 46,000 clones, roughly 88% found once; its top ten account for 2% to 2.5%. This sample comprised PBMCs, obtained from a glioma patient treated with radiotherapy, temozolomide or both. Every receptor here comes from a man in his forties with glioma. Both conserved end residues are part of each CDR3. Each record gives: J gene, D gene, V gene, clone size, CDR3 protein, CDR3 DNA. A D gene is named only where the DNA matches it firmly. Size is stated for part of the rows, as once, few or many counts, or as a class when the clone is expanded.

>TRBJ1-1|NA|TRBV4-1|NA
CASSQDIIWTEAFF
TGCGCCAGCAGCCAAGACATCATATGGACTGAAGCTTTCTTT
>TRBJ1-1|NA|TRBV28|NA
CASSGPVWTNTEAFF
TGTGCCAGCAGCGGACCTGTGTGGACGAACACTGAAGCTTTCTTT
>TRBJ1-2|NA|TRBV5-5|NA
CASSLGPYYGYTF
TGTGCCAGCAGCTTGGGGCCGTATTATGGCTACACCTTC
>TRBJ1-3|NA|TRBV5-4|NA
CASSLVVGPRAGNTIYF
TGTGCCAGCAGCTTGGTTGTTGGCCCTCGCGCTGGAAACACCATATATTTT
>TRBJ2-2|NA|TRBV7-9|NA
CASSLYTGELFF
TGTGCCAGCAGCTTGTACACCGGGGAGCTGTTTTTT
>TRBJ1-1|NA|TRBV9|NA
CASSVPLGSDTEAFF
TGTGCCAGCAGCGTCCCCTTGGGATCGGACACTGAAGCTTTCTTT
>TRBJ2-7|NA|TRBV20-1|once
CSATILNEQYF
TGCAGTGCTACGATTCTGAACGAGCAGTACTTC
>TRBJ1-1|TRBD1|TRBV25-1|few
CAITGQGPTEAFF
TGTGCCATTACTGGACAGGGGCCCACTGAAGCTTTCTTT
>TRBJ2-1|NA|TRBV6-1|few
CASSSKTGSYNEQFF
TGTGCCAGCAGCTCCAAGACGGGATCCTACAATGAGCAGTTCTTC
>TRBJ2-7|TRBD2|TRBV18|NA
CASSPVAGGPGEQYF
TGTGCCAGCTCACCAGTGGCGGGAGGGCCGGGTGAGCAGTACTTC
>TRBJ1-1|NA|TRBV29-1|NA
CSVSKGPRADTEAFF
TGCAGCGTCTCTAAAGGGCCCCGGGCGGACACTGAAGCTTTCTTT
>TRBJ2-7|NA|TRBV6-1|once
CASITYDLGGEQYF
TGTGCCAGCATAACTTATGACCTGGGGGGCGAGCAGTACTTC
>TRBJ2-7|TRBD2|TRBV18|NA
CASSEVLAGGNHEQYF
TGTGCCAGCTCAGAGGTACTAGCGGGAGGGAACCACGAGCAGTACTTC
>TRBJ1-5|NA|TRBV28|NA
CASSLPSGGQPQHF
TGTGCCAGCAGTTTGCCCTCTGGTGGTCAGCCCCAGCATTTT
>TRBJ2-6|NA|TRBV2|NA
CASSAGARSGANVLTF
TGTGCCAGCAGTGCAGGCGCCCGCTCTGGGGCCAACGTCCTGACTTTC
>TRBJ2-5|TRBD2|TRBV5-4|NA
CASSYGGQETQYF
TGTGCCAGCAGCTACGGGGGGCAAGAGACCCAGTACTTC
>TRBJ1-1|NA|TRBV7-8|NA
CASSQGTRTEAFF
TGTGCCAGCAGCCAGGGAACGAGGACTGAAGCTTTCTTT
>TRBJ1-1|NA|TRBV6-6|NA
CASSYSGQLAEAFF
TGTGCCAGCAGTTACTCGGGGCAGTTGGCTGAAGCTTTCTTT
>TRBJ2-7|TRBD1|TRBV7-8|once
CASSPRDRYEQYF
TGTGCCAGCAGCCCCCGGGACAGATACGAGCAGTACTTC
>TRBJ2-3|NA|TRBV19|NA
CASSIVPGSDTQYF
TGTGCCAGTAGTATAGTCCCAGGGTCGGATACGCAGTATTTT
>TRBJ2-5|TRBD1|TRBV27|NA
CASSFRGRETQYF
TGTGCCAGCAGTTTCAGGGGGCGGGAGACCCAGTACTTC
>TRBJ2-5|NA|TRBV18|NA
CASSPLLDLGETQYF
TGTGCCAGCTCACCACTTCTGGACCTGGGAGAGACCCAGTACTTC
>TRBJ1-2|TRBD1|TRBV11-1|NA
CASSNRQGGLYGYTF
TGTGCCAGCAGCAACCGACAGGGGGGACTCTATGGCTACACCTTC
>TRBJ2-1|NA|TRBV4-1|NA
CASSQGGSRHEQFF
TGCGCCAGCAGCCAAGGAGGGAGTCGCCATGAGCAGTTCTTC
>TRBJ1-1|NA|TRBV7-9|few
CASSFQPNTEAFF
TGTGCCAGCAGCTTTCAACCGAACACTGAAGCTTTCTTT
>TRBJ2-7|NA|TRBV12-1|once
CASSFGAGVDYEQYF
TGTGCCAGCAGCTTTGGGGCAGGGGTTGACTACGAGCAGTACTTC
>TRBJ2-3|NA|TRBV6-5|NA
CASMRVFGDTDTQYF
TGTGCCAGCATGCGAGTGTTTGGCGACACAGATACGCAGTATTTT
>TRBJ2-1|TRBD2|TRBV15|NA
CATSRARELYNEQFF
TGTGCCACCAGCAGAGCGCGGGAGCTGTACAATGAGCAGTTCTTC
>TRBJ2-7|TRBD2|TRBV29-1|few
CSVVGGVSSYEQYF
TGCAGCGTTGTTGGGGGGGTTAGCTCCTACGAGCAGTACTTC
>TRBJ2-5|TRBD2|TRBV11-3|NA
CASSLDQTSGQETQYF
TGTGCCAGCAGCTTAGATCAAACTAGCGGACAAGAGACCCAGTACTTC
>TRBJ2-5|NA|TRBV6-6|NA
CASSYSSRVGETQYF
TGTGCCAGCAGTTACTCCTCGAGAGTCGGGGAGACCCAGTACTTC
>TRBJ2-7|NA|TRBV27|NA
CASRLRDFPYEQYF
TGTGCCAGCAGGCTCCGGGACTTCCCCTACGAGCAGTACTTC
>TRBJ2-5|NA|TRBV7-9|NA
CASSLEGYQETQYF
TGTGCCAGCAGCTTAGAAGGTTACCAAGAGACCCAGTACTTC
>TRBJ1-2|NA|TRBV5-8|NA
CASSLNRNYGYTF
TGTGCCAGCAGCTTGAATCGGAACTATGGCTACACCTTC
>TRBJ1-5|NA|TRBV7-6|NA
CASSLFEGSNQPQHF
TGTGCCAGCAGCTTATTCGAGGGGAGCAATCAGCCCCAGCATTTT
>TRBJ1-2|NA|TRBV28|NA
CASSALGQPYGYTF
TGTGCCAGCAGCGCCCTAGGACAGCCTTATGGCTACACCTTC
>TRBJ1-5|NA|TRBV19|NA
CASSIGGGSNQPQHF
TGTGCCAGTAGTATCGGAGGGGGGAGCAATCAGCCCCAGCATTTT
>TRBJ2-7|NA|TRBV6-4|NA
CASRFLGGYEQYF
TGTGCCAGCCGCTTCCTAGGGGGCTACGAGCAGTACTTC
>TRBJ1-2|TRBD1|TRBV5-1|NA
CASSSVQGQIYGYTF
TGCGCCAGCAGCTCGGTTCAGGGACAGATCTATGGCTACACCTTC
>TRBJ1-1|NA|TRBV19|NA
CATVQGNTEAFF
TGTGCCACCGTACAGGGTAACACTGAAGCTTTCTTT
>TRBJ2-1|NA|TRBV6-5|NA
CASSYGGKLNEQFF
TGTGCCAGCAGTTACGGGGGAAAGTTAAATGAGCAGTTCTTC
>TRBJ2-1|TRBD2|TRBV10-3|NA
CAISEGLAGANEQFF
TGTGCCATCAGTGAGGGACTAGCGGGAGCGAATGAGCAGTTCTTC
>TRBJ2-5|TRBD1|TRBV15|NA
CATSINRGGETQYF
TGTGCCACCAGCATAAACAGGGGTGGAGAGACCCAGTACTTC
>TRBJ2-5|NA|TRBV18|NA
CASSPTGQETQYF
TGTGCCAGCTCACCGACAGGCCAAGAGACCCAGTACTTC
>TRBJ2-2|NA|TRBV27|NA
CASSFQRANTGELFF
TGTGCCAGCAGTTTCCAGCGGGCGAACACCGGGGAGCTGTTTTTT
>TRBJ2-7|NA|TRBV6-5|NA
CASSYGGGGSYEQYF
TGTGCCAGCAGTTACGGAGGGGGGGGATCGTACGAGCAGTACTTC
>TRBJ2-3|NA|TRBV6-1|NA
CASSFSTDTQYF
TGTGCCAGCAGTTTTAGCACAGATACGCAGTATTTT
>TRBJ1-4|NA|TRBV18|NA
CASSPMGGITEKLFF
TGTGCCAGCTCACCCATGGGGGGAATCACTGAAAAACTGTTTTTT
>TRBJ2-7|NA|TRBV4-1|NA
CASSLPGVTGPYEQYF
TGCGCCAGCAGCCTCCCCGGGGTCACAGGGCCCTACGAGCAGTACTTC
>TRBJ2-7|NA|TRBV29-1|NA
CSVKGSAYEQYF
TGCAGCGTTAAAGGGAGCGCCTACGAGCAGTACTTC
>TRBJ2-3|TRBD1|TRBV6-5|NA
CASSRTGTATDTQYF
TGTGCCAGCAGCCGGACAGGGACAGCCACAGATACGCAGTATTTT
>TRBJ2-3|NA|TRBV2|NA
CASSVLRTVTDTQYF
TGTGCCAGCAGTGTTCTGAGGACAGTAACAGATACGCAGTATTTT
>TRBJ1-1|NA|TRBV14|NA
CASSQVRGVAEAFF
TGTGCCAGCAGCCAAGTGAGAGGGGTGGCTGAAGCTTTCTTT
>TRBJ1-2|NA|TRBV14|NA
CASSVDRGGRSYGYTF
TGTGCCAGCAGCGTGGACCGCGGGGGTAGAAGCTATGGCTACACCTTC
>TRBJ2-5|TRBD2|TRBV14|NA
CASSRGLAGGGETQYF
TGTGCCAGCAGCCGGGGACTAGCGGGAGGCGGGGAGACCCAGTACTTC
>TRBJ2-7|NA|TRBV5-1|NA
CASSLDYEQYF
TGCGCCAGCAGCTTGGACTACGAGCAGTACTTC
>TRBJ2-1|TRBD2|TRBV5-1|NA
CASNGLAGEAREQFF
TGCGCCAGCAACGGGCTAGCGGGAGAGGCGAGGGAGCAGTTCTTC
>TRBJ2-5|NA|TRBV4-2|NA
CASSQEALKGTQYF
TGTGCCAGCAGCCAAGAAGCCCTGAAAGGGACCCAGTACTTC
>TRBJ2-7|NA|TRBV6-5|NA
CASSYRTSYEQYF
TGTGCCAGCAGTTACAGGACCTCCTACGAGCAGTACTTC